This T cell receptor (beta chain) derives from a study of blood T cell repertoires in COVID-19. Study-wide background: Acute-phase and convalescent COVID-19 samples originated in the United States, Italy and Spain. T cells, B-cell-depleted T cells, or PBMCs supplied cDNA or gDNA.

The ends lost 6 bases at V and 1 base at J; junction bases unmatched: 2. There are 14 residues in the CDR3. CDR1 SEHNR and CDR2 FQNEAQ come from the germline V gene (reference sequence). TCRdb's copy holds only in-frame clones and misses some; the assay was immunoSEQ multiplex PCR. The sample lists 260,000 or so clones, about 91% occurring once. Sequencing was carried out using PBMCs or T cells enriched from blood (not recorded which). The chain uses TRBV7-9 and TRBJ2-2; 7 bases match TRBD1. The clonotype originates from a middle-aged woman with acute COVID-19. DNA for the CDR3: TGTGCCAGCAGTTACAGGGGGAACACCGGGGAGCTGTTTTTT. It encodes CASSYRGNTGELFF.